The sequence of this T cell receptor beta chain was determined in a study of cytomegalovirus exposure and HLA in healthy donors. With 60 Vbeta and 13 Jbeta primers, the PCR was carried out. Libraries were prepared by immunoSEQ multiplex PCR; TCRdb keeps only in-frame clonotypes and omits some of them. Of 150,000 to 200,000 clones in the sample, approximately 80% are singletons; the top ten hold roughly 1.4%. This CDR3 comprises 13 residues. V was cut by 3 bases and J by 7 bases, with 9 bases left in between. Germline lookup yields CDR1 MNHEY and CDR2 SMNVEV (reference sequence). The sequence was collected from a girl under 18 in good health and CMV-seropositive. The V gene is TRBV27, the J gene TRBJ1-4, with D unresolved. Material for sequencing was PBMCs. This CDR3 is CASSFGQAEKLFF. The CDR3 coding sequence is TGTGCCAGCAGTTTTGGGCAGGCTGAAAAACTGTTTTTT.